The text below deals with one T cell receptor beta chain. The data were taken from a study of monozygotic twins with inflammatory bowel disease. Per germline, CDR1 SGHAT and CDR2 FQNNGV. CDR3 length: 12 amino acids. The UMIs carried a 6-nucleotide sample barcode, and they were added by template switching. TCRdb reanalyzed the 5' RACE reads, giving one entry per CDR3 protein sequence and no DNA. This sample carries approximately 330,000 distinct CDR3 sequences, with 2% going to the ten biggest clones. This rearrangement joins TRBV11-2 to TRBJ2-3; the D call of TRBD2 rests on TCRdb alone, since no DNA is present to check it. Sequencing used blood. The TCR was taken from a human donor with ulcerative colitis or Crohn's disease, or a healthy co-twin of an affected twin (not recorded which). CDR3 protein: CASSPSGDTQYF. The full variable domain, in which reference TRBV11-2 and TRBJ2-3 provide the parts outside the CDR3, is EAGVAQSPRYKIIEKRQSVAFWCNPISGHATLYWYQQILGQGPKLLIQFQNNGVVDDSQLPKDRFSAERLKGVDSTLKIQPAKLEDSAVYLCASSPSGDTQYFGPGTRLTVL.